The 21 T cell receptor beta chains listed next were all sequenced from one sample in a study of blood T cell repertoires in COVID-19. Repertoires were generated with immunoSEQ multiplex PCR, while TCRdb's copy carries only in-frame clones and drops some. This table has about 63,000 clones, 76% appearing once. Sequenced input: peripheral blood. These receptors were obtained from a woman of 80 years or more with acute or convalescent COVID-19.

The CDR3 spells CASSIGRGGSQETQYF. CDR3 nucleotides: TGTGCCAGTAGTATAGGACGGGGAGGGTCCCAAGAGACCCAGTACTTC. The chain recombines TRBV19 with TRBJ2-5; TRBD2 agrees at 7 bases. V shed 1 base, J shed 1 base, and the junction held 6 bases outside the gene matches. The germline V gene encodes CDR1 LNHDA and CDR2 SQIVND (reference sequence). The CDR3 contains 16 residues.

The rearrangement uses TRBV5-1 and TRBJ2-3; 8 bases are a match to TRBD2. The junction had 8 bases not matched to a gene; V was cut back by 1 base and J by 4 bases. Germline V gene sequence: CDR1 SGHRS, CDR2 YFSETQ. The length of the CDR3 is 16 residues. The CDR3 DNA sequence: TGCGCCAGCAGCTTGACAGCGGGAGTGGGGGCAGATACGCAGTATTTT. Translating gives CASSLTAGVGADTQYF.

In this sample, this clone turned up a few times. The gene calls are TRBV5-1 and TRBJ2-7, with 11 bases that match TRBD1. The CDR3 has 17 residues. Germline CDR1 SGHRS, CDR2 YFSETQ. V lost 0 bases, J lost 6 bases, and 11 bases stayed unmatched. The CDR3 nucleotides read TGCGCCAGCAGCTTGGGTGCCCTGGACAGGGGGCTATCCGAGCAGTACTTC. Its translation: CASSLGALDRGLSEQYF. Using reference TRBV5-1 and TRBJ2-7 for the parts outside the CDR3, the full variable domain is KAGVTQTPRYLIKTRGQQVTLSCSPISGHRSVSWYQQTPGQGLQFLFEYFSETQRNKGNFPGRFSGRQFSNSRSEMNVSTLELGDSALYLCASSLGALDRGLSEQYFGPGTRLTVT.

The sample holds one count of this clone. The chain employs TRBV29-1 and TRBJ2-7; 14 bases agree with TRBD2. V dropped 7 bases and J dropped 3; count of bases not matched to a gene: 2. The CDR3 sequence is 13 residues long. The germline V gene encodes CDR1 SQVTM and CDR2 ANQGSEA. CDR3 nucleotides: TGCAGCGCAGGGACTAGCGGGGGCTACGAGCAGTACTTC. Its translation: CSAGTSGGYEQYF.

V and J are TRBV7-8 and TRBJ2-7; 9 bases fit TRBD1. The junction had 9 bases not matched to a gene; V was cut back by 4 bases and J by 2 bases. Germline V CDR1 and CDR2: SGHVS, FQNEAQ. The CDR3 sequence is 16 residues long. DNA of the CDR3: TGTGCCAGCAGCTCCCATAGGACAGGGGCAGCCTACGAGCAGTACTTC. Translation gives CASSSHRTGAAYEQYF. Full variable domain (remainder filled in from reference TRBV7-8 and TRBJ2-7): GAGVSQSPRYKVAKRGQDVALRCDPISGHVSLFWYQQALGQGPEFLTYFQNEAQLDKSGLPSDRFFAERPEGSVSTLKIQRTQQEDSAVYLCASSSHRTGAAYEQYFGPGTRLTVT.

This clone has just a few counts. V gene TRBV7-9 combines with J gene TRBJ1-1; D is undetermined. The germline V and J ends were trimmed by 5 bases and 1 base, with 11 bases remaining between them. The CDR3 covers 14 residues. Germline values: CDR1 SEHNR, CDR2 FQNEAQ (reference sequence). The CDR3 coding sequence is TGTGCCAGCAGCCATAGATCTTCGAACACTGAAGCTTTCTTT. Encoded protein: CASSHRSSNTEAFF.

The chain couples TRBV7-8 to TRBJ2-2; a weak D match, TRBD2 (5 bases). Germline V CDR1 and CDR2: SGHVS, FQNEAQ. CDR3 length: 17 amino acids. Trimming pared 5 bases from V and 2 bases from J, leaving 18 bases between. CDR3 sequence (DNA): TGTGCCAGCAGCCCCCCATCGAGGGATCGAAACACCGGGGAGCTGTTTTTT. Translated, it gives CASSPPSRDRNTGELFF.

This clone was found once. The chain uses TRBV14 and TRBJ2-5; D is possibly TRBD1 (6 bases). The CDR3 extends over 15 amino acids. Trimming removed 1 base from V and 2 bases from J, with 11 bases in between. Germline values: CDR1 SGHDN, CDR2 FVKESK. CDR3 nucleotide sequence: TGTGCCAGCAGCCAAGTTCTCACAGGGCAAGAGACCCAGTACTTC. Translation: CASSQVLTGQETQYF.

There are a few counts of this clone. V and J are TRBV15 and TRBJ2-1; D remains ambiguous. V dropped 1 base and J dropped 8 bases, with 15 bases sitting between them. Germline CDR1 reads LNHNV; CDR2 reads YYDKDF (reference sequence). CDR3 length equals 15 residues. In nucleotides, the CDR3 is TGTGCCACCAGCAGAGTCGTGGGTCCCGCGGATGAGCAGTTCTTC. Protein sequence: CATSRVVGPADEQFF.

This clone was counted a single time. The rearrangement uses TRBV6-6 and TRBJ1-1, with 8 bases identical to TRBD1. V shed 4 bases, J shed 2 bases, and the junction held 6 bases outside the gene matches. From germline, CDR1 is MNHNY and CDR2 SVGAGI (reference sequence). The CDR3 length is 15 residues. The chain's CDR3 is CASSFGQGRNTEAFF. The DNA for the CDR3 is TGTGCCAGCAGTTTCGGACAGGGTCGCAACACTGAAGCTTTCTTT.

This clone has a handful of counts. The CDR3 is CASSPAVPGEQYF. For the CDR3, the DNA is TGTGCCAGCTCACCAGCGGTCCCGGGCGAGCAGTACTTC. The V and J genes are TRBV18 and TRBJ2-7; D unclear. The CDR3 length is 13 residues. Germline values: CDR1 KGHSH, CDR2 LQKENI. Deletions cut 2 bases from V and 6 bases from J, with 11 bases between.

The CDR3 region has the DNA TGTGCCAGCAGTGAAGCCCCCCGGTGGGGGGAGAGCTCCTACAATGAGCAGTTCTTC. It is translated as CASSEAPRWGESSYNEQFF. The V gene is TRBV2, the J gene TRBJ2-1; D possibly corresponds to TRBD2 (6 bases). V shed 0 bases and J shed 0 bases, with 18 bases lying between them. CDR3 length: 19 amino acids. CDR1 is SNHLY and CDR2 is FYNNEI in the germline V gene.

The chain is built from TRBV30 and TRBJ2-2; D is unresolved. The CDR3 is made up of 12 amino acids. Germline V lookup: CDR1 GTSNPN, CDR2 SVGIG (reference sequence). Trimming removed 7 bases at V and 2 bases at J, with 8 bases between. As DNA, the CDR3 is TGTGCCTCGATGAGCAACACCGGGGAGCTGTTTTTT. It is translated as CASMSNTGELFF.

This clone has a handful of counts. The rearrangement joins TRBV21-1 to TRBJ2-6; the table's D call of TRBD2 was not tested on the DNA. TRBV21-1 corresponds to a pseudogene. This CDR3 contains 17 residues. The CDR3 nucleotides are TGTGCCAGCAGCCCTCCGGGACTACTCTCTGGGGCCAACGTCCTGACTTTC. Protein product: CASSPPGLLSGANVLTF.

The chain is built from TRBV5-1 and TRBJ2-7; D perhaps matches TRBD2 (6 bases). The CDR3 sequence is 18 residues long. V gave up 1 base and J gave up 8 bases, with 28 bases separating them. Germline V gene lookup returns CDR1 SGHRS and CDR2 YFSETQ. CDR3 DNA: TGCGCCAGCAGCTTGCGGGCTTGGGAGGCCGGCCAGGGAATCAAGCAGTACTTC. Translating gives CASSLRAWEAGQGIKQYF.

The chain recombines TRBV18 with TRBJ1-6; D might be TRBD1 (5 bases). Germline CDR1 KGHSH, CDR2 LQKENI. Trimming stripped 5 bases from V and 5 bases from J, with 16 bases between. The CDR3 sequence is 16 residues long. The CDR3 DNA follows: TGTGCCAGCTCATCAGGGTCCCTTAGAGATAATTCACCCCTCCACTTT. Translated, it gives CASSSGSLRDNSPLHF.

This chain links TRBV5-4 with TRBJ2-4, with TRBD2 matching over 14 bases. The CDR3 length is 17 residues. V lost 0 bases, J lost 6 bases, and 5 bases stayed unmatched. The V gene's germline CDR1 is SGHNT and CDR2 YYREEE (reference sequence). CDR3 sequence (DNA): TGTGCCAGCAGCTTGGTGGGACTAGCGGGAGCGGCAAACATTCAGTACTTC. It translates to CASSLVGLAGAANIQYF.

By share of the sample, this clone is medium-sized. The chain has TRBV5-1 and TRBJ2-2; perhaps TRBD2 as D (5 bases). V dropped 0 bases and J dropped 4 bases, with 13 bases sitting between them. The V gene's germline CDR1 is SGHRS and CDR2 YFSETQ. This CDR3 contains 16 residues. The CDR3 DNA reads as TGCGCCAGCAGCTTGGGGCGGGCCCCCCGCACCGGGGAGCTGTTTTTT. Encoded protein: CASSLGRAPRTGELFF.

This clone has just a few counts. CDR3 residues: CASSRDRGFSRETQYF. CDR3 nucleotide sequence: TGTGCCAGCAGCCGGGACAGGGGCTTTTCGAGGGAGACCCAGTACTTC. This sequence joins TRBV14 and TRBJ2-5, with TRBD1 identical over 10 bases. V lost 4 bases, J lost 5 bases, and 10 bases stayed unmatched. The germline V gene encodes CDR1 SGHDN and CDR2 FVKESK. CDR3 size: 16 residues.

The rearrangement uses TRBV19 and TRBJ2-7; 8 positions match TRBD2. The germline V gene encodes CDR1 LNHDA and CDR2 SQIVND (reference sequence). The CDR3 is 16 residues long. With V trimmed by 3 bases and J by 1 base, 8 bases remained unmatched. CDR3 region: CASSISGRALSYEQYF. The CDR3 DNA reads as TGTGCCAGTAGTATTTCCGGGAGGGCCCTTTCCTACGAGCAGTACTTC.

V and J are TRBV4-1 and TRBJ2-2; 8 bases fit TRBD1. Germline CDR1 and CDR2: MGHRA and YSYEKL. This CDR3 region has 17 residues. With 2 bases clipped from V and 6 bases from J, the junction kept 11 bases outside the gene matches. The DNA of the CDR3 is TGCGCCAGCAGCCAAACCCTCGGACAGGGAGTCCCCGGGGAGCTGTTTTTT. Encoded protein: CASSQTLGQGVPGELFF.